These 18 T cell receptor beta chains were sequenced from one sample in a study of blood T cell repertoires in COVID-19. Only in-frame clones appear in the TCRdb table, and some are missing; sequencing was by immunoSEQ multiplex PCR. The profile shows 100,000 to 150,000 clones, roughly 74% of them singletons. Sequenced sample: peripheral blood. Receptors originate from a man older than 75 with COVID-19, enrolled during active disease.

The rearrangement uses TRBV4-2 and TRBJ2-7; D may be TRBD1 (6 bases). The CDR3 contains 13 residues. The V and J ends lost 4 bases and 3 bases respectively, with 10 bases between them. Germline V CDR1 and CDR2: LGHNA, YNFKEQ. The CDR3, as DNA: TGTGCCAGCAGCCCTGGACAGTACTACGAGCAGTACTTC. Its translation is CASSPGQYYEQYF.

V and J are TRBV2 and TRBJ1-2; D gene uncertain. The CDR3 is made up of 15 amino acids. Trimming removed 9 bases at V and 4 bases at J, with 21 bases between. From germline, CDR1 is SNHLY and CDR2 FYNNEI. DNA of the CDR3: TGTGCCAGATCAAAATCGGGAGCGGTCTCCTATGGCTACACCTTC. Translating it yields CARSKSGAVSYGYTF.

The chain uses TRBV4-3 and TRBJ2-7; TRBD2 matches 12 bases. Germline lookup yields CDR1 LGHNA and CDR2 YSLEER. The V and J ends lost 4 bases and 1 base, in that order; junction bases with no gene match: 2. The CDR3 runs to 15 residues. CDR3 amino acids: CASSRGLAGSYEQYF. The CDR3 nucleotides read TGCGCCAGCAGCCGAGGACTAGCGGGGTCCTACGAGCAGTACTTC.

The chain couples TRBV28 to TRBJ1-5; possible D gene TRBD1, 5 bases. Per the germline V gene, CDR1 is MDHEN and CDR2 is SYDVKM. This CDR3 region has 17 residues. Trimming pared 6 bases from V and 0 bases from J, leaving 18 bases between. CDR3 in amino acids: CASSTSDNTYSNQPQHF. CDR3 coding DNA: TGTGCCAGCAGCACTTCGGACAATACCTATAGCAATCAGCCCCAGCATTTT.

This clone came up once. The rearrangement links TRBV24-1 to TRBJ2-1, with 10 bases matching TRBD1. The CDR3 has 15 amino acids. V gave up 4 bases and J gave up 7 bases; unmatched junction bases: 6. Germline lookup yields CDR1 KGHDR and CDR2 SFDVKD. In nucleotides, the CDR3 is TGTGCCACCAGTGACCCCCGGACAGGGGGTAATGAGCAGTTCTTC. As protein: CATSDPRTGGNEQFF.

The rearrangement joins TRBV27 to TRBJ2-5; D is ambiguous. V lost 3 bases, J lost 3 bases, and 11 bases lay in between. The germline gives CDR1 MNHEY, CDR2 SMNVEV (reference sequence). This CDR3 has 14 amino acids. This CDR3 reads CASSFLGNEETQYF. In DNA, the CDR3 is TGTGCCAGCAGTTTTCTAGGTAACGAAGAGACCCAGTACTTC.

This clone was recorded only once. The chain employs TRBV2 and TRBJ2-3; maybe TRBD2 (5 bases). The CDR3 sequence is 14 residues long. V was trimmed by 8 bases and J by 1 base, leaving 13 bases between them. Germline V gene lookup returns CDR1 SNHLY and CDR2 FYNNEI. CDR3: CASCNYGGTDTQYF. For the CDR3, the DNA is TGTGCCAGCTGTAATTACGGGGGCACAGATACGCAGTATTTT.

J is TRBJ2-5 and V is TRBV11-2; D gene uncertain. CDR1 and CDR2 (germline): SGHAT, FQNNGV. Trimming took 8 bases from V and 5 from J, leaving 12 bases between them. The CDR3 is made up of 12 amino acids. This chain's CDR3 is CASPTPEETQYF. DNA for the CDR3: TGTGCCAGCCCCACCCCTGAGGAGACCCAGTACTTC.

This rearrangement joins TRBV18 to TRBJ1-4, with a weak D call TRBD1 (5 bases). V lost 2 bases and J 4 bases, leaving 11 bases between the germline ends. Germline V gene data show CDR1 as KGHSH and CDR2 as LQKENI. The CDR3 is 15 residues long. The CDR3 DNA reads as TGTGCCAGCTCACCAGGGGCGGCCCGTAATGAAAAACTGTTTTTT. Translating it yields CASSPGAARNEKLFF.

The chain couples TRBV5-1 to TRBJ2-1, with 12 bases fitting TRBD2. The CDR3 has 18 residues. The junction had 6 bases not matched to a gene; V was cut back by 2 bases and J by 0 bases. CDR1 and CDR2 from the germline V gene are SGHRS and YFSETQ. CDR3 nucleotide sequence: TGCGCCAGCAGCTTTAAGACTAGCGGGGGATACTCCTACAATGAGCAGTTCTTC. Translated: CASSFKTSGGYSYNEQFF.

CDR3 nucleotide sequence: TGTGCCAGCAGTTTGGGGACAGGGGGCCAGGAGCAGTTCTTC. Encoded protein: CASSLGTGGQEQFF. The chain combines TRBV28 with TRBJ2-1, with TRBD1 identical over 12 bases. CDR3 length: 14 amino acids. J gave up 10 bases and V 3 bases, and 4 bases lay outside the gene matches. Per the germline V gene, CDR1 is MDHEN and CDR2 is SYDVKM.

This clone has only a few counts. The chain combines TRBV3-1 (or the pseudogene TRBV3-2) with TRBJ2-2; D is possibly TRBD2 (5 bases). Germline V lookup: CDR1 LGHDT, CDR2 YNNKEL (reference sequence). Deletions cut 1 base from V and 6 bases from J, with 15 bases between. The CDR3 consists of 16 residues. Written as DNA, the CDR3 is TGTGCCAGCAGCCAAGTCCGGGGAACGGGGTCCGGGGAGCTGTTTTTT. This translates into CASSQVRGTGSGELFF.

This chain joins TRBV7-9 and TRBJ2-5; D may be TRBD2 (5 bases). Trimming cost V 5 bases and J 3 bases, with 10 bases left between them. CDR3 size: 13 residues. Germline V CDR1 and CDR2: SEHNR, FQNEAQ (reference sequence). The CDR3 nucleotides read TGTGCCAGCAGCACTTGGGAGAAAGAGACCCAGTACTTC. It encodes CASSTWEKETQYF.

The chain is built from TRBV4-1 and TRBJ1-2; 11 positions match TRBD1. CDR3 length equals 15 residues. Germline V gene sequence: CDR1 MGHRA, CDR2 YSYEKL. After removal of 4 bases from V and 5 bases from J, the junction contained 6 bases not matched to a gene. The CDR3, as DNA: TGCGCCAGCAGCCCTACGGGACAGGGGGGGTATGGCTACACCTTC. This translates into CASSPTGQGGYGYTF.

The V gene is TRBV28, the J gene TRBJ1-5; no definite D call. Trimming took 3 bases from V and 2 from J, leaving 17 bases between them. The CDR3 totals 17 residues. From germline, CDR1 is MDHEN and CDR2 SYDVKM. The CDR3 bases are TGTGCCAGCAGTTTGTTTTCTCAGGTACCGGGCAATCAGCCCCAGCATTTT. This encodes CASSLFSQVPGNQPQHF.

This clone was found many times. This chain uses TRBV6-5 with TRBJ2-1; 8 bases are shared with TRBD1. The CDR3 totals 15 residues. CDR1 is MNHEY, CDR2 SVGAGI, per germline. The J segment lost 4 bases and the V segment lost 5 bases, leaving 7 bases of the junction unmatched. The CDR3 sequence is CASSQRTGIYNEQFF. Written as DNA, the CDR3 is TGTGCCAGCAGTCAACGGACAGGGATTTACAATGAGCAGTTCTTC.

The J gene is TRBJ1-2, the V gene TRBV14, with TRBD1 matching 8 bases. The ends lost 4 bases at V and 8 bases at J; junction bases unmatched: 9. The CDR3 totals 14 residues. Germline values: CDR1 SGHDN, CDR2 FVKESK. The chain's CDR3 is CASSRVRGQGGYTF. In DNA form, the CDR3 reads TGTGCCAGCAGCCGCGTAAGAGGACAGGGAGGCTACACCTTC.

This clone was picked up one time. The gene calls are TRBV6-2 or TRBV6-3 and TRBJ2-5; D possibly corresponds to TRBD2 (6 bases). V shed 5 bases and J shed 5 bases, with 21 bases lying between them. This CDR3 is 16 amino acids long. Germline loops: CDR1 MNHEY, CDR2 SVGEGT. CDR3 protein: CASSLYGSPEVETQYF. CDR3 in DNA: TGTGCCAGCAGTCTTTACGGGAGCCCCGAGGTTGAGACCCAGTACTTC.